This TCR beta chain was obtained from a study of cytomegalovirus exposure and HLA in healthy donors. Points from the study as a whole: In an earlier analysis, about 87% or about 30%: the productive usage of most TCR beta V segments. The authors later linked a missense DCLRE1C variant to TCR beta V- and J-gene trimming. What a later analysis showed was that several of the most significant clusters appeared linked to common viral pathogens.

This CDR3 is built from 14 residues. Germline-derived CDR1 and CDR2 are SGHTA and FQGNSA. Germline trimming cut 1 base from V and 7 bases from J; bases unmatched to any gene: 3. With 60 Vbeta and 13 Jbeta primers, the PCR was carried out. TCRdb keeps only in-frame clones here, not all; method: immunoSEQ multiplex PCR. The sample consists of 120,000 or so clones, over 70% of them appearing once. A word on this clone: Its target is not known.

The sequenced sample consisted of PBMCs. This TCR was sampled from a young man in good health and CMV-seropositive. The rearrangement joins TRBV7-2 to TRBJ2-2; the match to TRBD2 covers 7 bases. The CDR3 loop is CASSLGGGSGELFF. The CDR3 nucleotides read TGTGCCAGCAGCTTAGGCGGGGGTAGCGGGGAGCTGTTTTTT.